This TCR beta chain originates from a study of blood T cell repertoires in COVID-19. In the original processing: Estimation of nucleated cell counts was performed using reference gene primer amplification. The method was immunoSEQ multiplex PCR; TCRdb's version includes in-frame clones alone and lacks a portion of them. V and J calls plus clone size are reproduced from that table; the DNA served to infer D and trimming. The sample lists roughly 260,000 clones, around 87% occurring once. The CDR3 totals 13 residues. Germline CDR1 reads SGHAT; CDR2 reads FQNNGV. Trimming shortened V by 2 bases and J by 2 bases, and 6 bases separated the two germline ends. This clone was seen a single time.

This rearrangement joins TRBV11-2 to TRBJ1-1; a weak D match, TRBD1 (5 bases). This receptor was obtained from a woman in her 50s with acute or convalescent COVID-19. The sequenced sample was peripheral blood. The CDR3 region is CASSLQGNTEAFF. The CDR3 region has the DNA TGTGCCAGCAGCTTACAGGGAAACACTGAAGCTTTCTTT.